Presented here are 23 T cell receptor beta chains from one specimen sequenced in a study of graft-versus-host responses after intestinal transplantation. Assay used: immunoSEQ multiplex PCR; TCRdb lists only in-frame clones, some missing. This table holds some 19,000 clones, approximately 40% found once. Responders (about 200,000, CFSE-labeled) were co-plated with about 200,000 irradiated, violet-dye-labeled stimulators. This material consisted of alloreactive CD8+ T cells from a mixed lymphocyte reaction culture, taken before intestinal transplant. Subset: CFSE-low proliferating T cells sorted from roughly six-day pre-transplant mixed lymphocyte reaction (GvH or HvG direction). The origin of the receptors is a human patient who received an intestinal transplant.

This clone was seen a few times. The CDR3 DNA reads TGTGCCGTCCTCGCGGGGTTACCTAACCTATACGAGCAGTACTTC. It is translated as CAVLAGLPNLYEQYF. The chain uses TRBV28 and TRBJ2-7; D may be TRBD2 (6 bases). V lost 11 bases to trimming and J lost 4 bases, with 24 bases between them. This CDR3 is built from 15 residues. The germline CDR1 and CDR2 sequences are MDHEN and SYDVKM.

This chain uses TRBV5-6 with TRBJ1-5; no reliable D call. V shed 4 bases and J shed 3 bases, with 5 bases lying between them. The CDR3 extends over 12 amino acids. Germline V gene data show CDR1 as SGHDT and CDR2 as YYEEEE. The CDR3 loop reads CASSLPNQPQHF. CDR3 coding DNA: TGTGCCAGCAGCCTTCCCAATCAGCCCCAGCATTTT.

The J gene is TRBJ2-5, the V gene TRBV28, with a possible D match to TRBD1 (6 bases). The CDR3 has 13 amino acids. The germline V gene encodes CDR1 MDHEN and CDR2 SYDVKM. The V end was cut by 3 bases, the J end by 6 bases, with 11 bases between. The CDR3 bases are TGTGCCAGCAGTTTTACAGGGCCTAAGACCCAGTACTTC. This sequence encodes CASSFTGPKTQYF.

The sample holds a few counts of this clone. The genes are TRBV29-1 and TRBJ2-7, with no clear D. The V end lost 3 bases, the J end lost 3 bases, and 6 bases lay between the germline ends. This CDR3 contains 11 residues. Germline V lookup: CDR1 SQVTM, CDR2 ANQGSEA. CDR3 loop: CSVEVLYEQYF. DNA for the CDR3: TGCAGCGTTGAGGTCCTCTACGAGCAGTACTTC.

This clone was counted only a few times. The chain has TRBV12-5 and TRBJ2-2; TRBD2 aligns across 12 bases. V shed 8 bases and J 7 bases; nucleotides not matched to a gene: 2. Germline loops: CDR1 LGHNT, CDR2 FRNRAP. This CDR3 has 13 residues. The CDR3 sequence: CASRLAGVGELFF. For the CDR3, the DNA is TGTGCTAGTCGACTAGCGGGAGTCGGGGAGCTGTTTTTT. The variable domain in full, with the rest retrieved from reference TRBV12-5 and TRBJ2-2, is DARVTQTPRHKVTEMGQEVTMRCQPILGHNTVFWYRQTMMQGLELLAYFRNRAPLDDSGMPKDRFSAEMPDATLATLKIQPSEPRDSAVYFCASRLAGVGELFFGEGSRLTVL.

In this sample, this clone turned up a few times. V and J are TRBV18 and TRBJ1-2; 8 nucleotides agree with TRBD1. The CDR3 is 16 residues long. Trimming cost V 2 bases and J 8 bases; bases outside gene matches: 13. Germline V gives CDR1 KGHSH, CDR2 LQKENI. CDR3 sequence: CASSPALQGASGGYTF. In nucleotides, the CDR3 is TGTGCCAGCTCACCAGCTCTTCAGGGGGCCTCCGGAGGCTACACCTTC.

This chain links TRBV27 with TRBJ1-5; D gene ambiguous. Trimming took off 6 bases at V and 3 bases at J, with 12 bases between the two ends. Germline V CDR1 and CDR2: MNHEY, SMNVEV (reference sequence). The CDR3 is made up of 14 amino acids. The CDR3 DNA reads as TGTGCCAGCAGCCCCGGACGGAACAATCAGCCCCAGCATTTT. Protein sequence: CASSPGRNNQPQHF.

This clone came up a few times. The chain combines TRBV27 with TRBJ2-1; TRBD2 matches at 14 bases. J gave up 7 bases and V 2 bases, and 10 bases lay outside the gene matches. Per the germline V gene, CDR1 is MNHEY and CDR2 is SMNVEV (reference sequence). CDR3 length: 18 amino acids. CDR3 in amino acids: CASSLQPKTSGRANEQFF. The CDR3 coding sequence is TGTGCCAGCAGTTTACAACCAAAGACTAGCGGGAGGGCAAATGAGCAGTTCTTC.

The chain links TRBV10-3 to TRBJ2-7; D possibly corresponds to TRBD2 (5 bases). This CDR3 spans 12 amino acids. Trimming shortened V by 10 bases and J by 0 bases, and 10 bases separated the two germline ends. Germline values: CDR1 ENHRY, CDR2 SYGVKD. The CDR3 bases are TGTGCCACGACTAAAAACTCCTACGAGCAGTACTTC. Translation gives CATTKNSYEQYF.

This clone is labeled as medium-sized. V is TRBV28 and J is TRBJ2-7; D tentatively fits TRBD1 or TRBD2 (5 bases each). Trimming pared 2 bases from V and 12 bases from J, leaving 14 bases between. The germline gives CDR1 MDHEN, CDR2 SYDVKM. The CDR3 length is 12 residues. CDR3: CASSLGWGYAYF. CDR3 sequence (DNA): TGTGCCAGCAGTTTAGGTTGGGGGTATGCGTACTTC. The whole variable domain, remainder taken from reference TRBV28 and TRBJ2-7, is DVKVTQSSRYLVKRTGEKVFLECVQDMDHENMFWYRQDPGLGLRLIYFSYDVKMKEKGDIPEGYSVSREKKERFSLILESASTNQTSMYLCASSLGWGYAYFGPGTRLTVT.

The CDR3 bases are TGTGCCAGCAGTGGGGGAGTTACTGAAGCTTTCTTT. Its translation: CASSGGVTEAFF. This chain joins TRBV25-1 and TRBJ1-1; D is unresolved. Per the germline V gene, CDR1 is MGHDK and CDR2 is SYGVNS. The length of the CDR3 is 12 residues. The germline V and J ends were trimmed by 4 bases and 5 bases, with 8 bases remaining between them. The full variable domain, with the rest looked up from reference TRBV25-1 and TRBJ1-1, is EADIYQTPRYLVIGTGKKITLECSQTMGHDKMYWYQQDPGMELHLIHYSYGVNSTEKGDLSSESTVSRIRTEHFPLTLESARPSHTSQYLCASSGGVTEAFFGQGTRLTVV.

This clone is labeled medium-sized (0.01 to 0.1%). This chain joins TRBV28 and TRBJ1-1, with a weak D call TRBD1 (6 bases). The CDR3 covers 14 residues. Trimming removed 7 bases at V and 4 bases at J, with 16 bases between. Germline V gives CDR1 MDHEN, CDR2 SYDVKM. The CDR3 bases are TGTGCCAGCACCCTCTACGGGGGGCGCACTGAAGCTTTCTTT. Amino acid sequence: CASTLYGGRTEAFF.

J is TRBJ2-1 and V is TRBV7-3, with TRBD2 matching 9 bases. There are 16 residues in the CDR3. CDR1 SGHTA and CDR2 FQGTGA come from the germline V gene. V lost 5 bases, J lost 8 bases, and 13 bases stayed unmatched. The CDR3 DNA reads as TGTGCCAGCAGCAAACAGGGGTTAGCGGGAGCGGATGAGCAGTTCTTC. Translation gives CASSKQGLAGADEQFF.

The chain uses TRBV27 and TRBJ2-7; 10 bases are a match to TRBD2. Germline V gives CDR1 MNHEY, CDR2 SMNVEV (reference sequence). V trimming: 7 bases; J trimming: 7 bases; junction bases outside the gene matches: 10. This CDR3 has 14 residues. The CDR3 reads CASNSAGGLGEQYF. The DNA for the CDR3 is TGTGCCAGCAACTCAGCGGGGGGGTTAGGGGAGCAGTACTTC.

By sample fraction, this clone is medium-sized. V and J are TRBV28 and TRBJ1-5; D possibly corresponds to TRBD1 (5 bases). Trimming left V 7 bases short and J 1 base short, with 11 bases between. This CDR3 has 14 amino acids. The germline gives CDR1 MDHEN, CDR2 SYDVKM. In DNA form, the CDR3 reads TGTGCCAGCAATCCAGGGCGAAGCAATCAGCCCCAGCATTTT. Its protein product is CASNPGRSNQPQHF.

By proportion, this clone is medium-sized. V and J are TRBV9 and TRBJ1-1; maybe TRBD1 (6 bases). Trimming shortened V by 3 bases and J by 7 bases, and 22 bases separated the two germline ends. CDR3 length: 16 residues. The germline V gene encodes CDR1 SGDLS and CDR2 YYNGEE. Written as DNA, the CDR3 is TGTGCCAGCAGCGGCCCAGGGTTGGGGGGGCATGGTGAAGCTTTCTTT. Translated: CASSGPGLGGHGEAFF.

V gene TRBV1 combines with J gene TRBJ2-7. TRBV1 is described as a pseudogene. This CDR3 spans 16 amino acids. The CDR3 spells CTSSQDRSSTGCEQYF. For the CDR3, the DNA is TGCACCAGCAGCCAAGATCGGTCCAGTACGGGCTGCGAGCAGTACTTC.

This clone is medium-sized by share. This chain's CDR3 is CASSESNARIYGYTF. CDR3 coding DNA: TGTGCCAGCAGTGAGTCCAACGCGCGGATTTATGGCTACACCTTC. The J gene is TRBJ1-2, the V gene TRBV6-1; no definite D call. V was trimmed by 3 bases and J by 5 bases, leaving 16 bases between them. There are 15 residues in the CDR3. Germline values: CDR1 MNHNS, CDR2 SASEGT.

The chain combines TRBV5-1 with TRBJ1-3; D unclear. The CDR3 is made up of 15 amino acids. Per the germline V gene, CDR1 is SGHRS and CDR2 is YFSETQ. The V end was cut by 0 bases, the J end by 0 bases, with 7 bases between. Here the CDR3 reads CASSLEGTSGNTIYF. The DNA of the CDR3 is TGCGCCAGCAGCTTGGAAGGTACCTCTGGAAACACCATATATTTT.

The CDR3 coding sequence is TGTGCCAGCATTCCTAGCGGTACCTACAATGAGCAGTTCTTC. Encoded protein: CASIPSGTYNEQFF. The V gene is TRBV2, the J gene TRBJ2-1; TRBD2 aligns across 7 bases. V dropped 7 bases and J dropped 2; count of bases not matched to a gene: 5. Germline CDR1 and CDR2: SNHLY and FYNNEI. This CDR3 has 14 residues.

This rearrangement joins TRBV18 to TRBJ2-4; D is perhaps TRBD1 (6 bases). CDR1 and CDR2 from the germline V gene are KGHSH and LQKENI. This CDR3 spans 17 amino acids. The V end was cut by 1 base, the J end by 0 bases, with 13 bases between. In DNA form, the CDR3 reads TGTGCCAGCTCACCACAGACAGGAGCCCTAGCCAAAAACATTCAGTACTTC. Amino acid sequence: CASSPQTGALAKNIQYF. The whole variable domain, remainder taken from reference TRBV18 and TRBJ2-4, is NAGVMQNPRHLVRRRGQEARLRCSPMKGHSHVYWYRQLPEEGLKFMVYLQKENIIDESGMPKERFSAEFPKEGPSILRIQQVVRGDSAAYFCASSPQTGALAKNIQYFGAGTRLSVL.

Only a few counts were recorded for this clone. The rearrangement uses TRBV7-3 and TRBJ2-2; D may be TRBD2 (5 bases). This CDR3 is built from 14 residues. The germline V gene encodes CDR1 SGHTA and CDR2 FQGTGA. V dropped 5 bases and J dropped 0 bases, with 7 bases sitting between them. CDR3 loop: CASSPSSNTGELFF. The CDR3 DNA follows: TGTGCCAGCAGCCCTAGCTCGAACACCGGGGAGCTGTTTTTT. The full variable domain, rest sourced from reference TRBV7-3 and TRBJ2-2, is GAGVSQTPSNKVTEKGKYVELRCDPISGHTALYWYRQSLGQGPEFLIYFQGTGAADDSGLPNDRFFAVRPEGSVSTLKIQRTERGDSAVYLCASSPSSNTGELFFGEGSRLTVL.

This clone was picked up a small number of times. The CDR3 loop is CASSYSGTVRETQYF. Here the CDR3 DNA reads TGTGCCAGCAGTTACTCAGGGACGGTCCGGGAGACCCAGTACTTC. The gene calls are TRBV6-5 and TRBJ2-5; D possibly uses TRBD1 or TRBD2 (5 bases each). This CDR3 has 15 amino acids. Germline CDR1 MNHEY, CDR2 SVGAGI. V was shortened by 0 bases and J by 5 bases, with 13 bases between the two germline ends.